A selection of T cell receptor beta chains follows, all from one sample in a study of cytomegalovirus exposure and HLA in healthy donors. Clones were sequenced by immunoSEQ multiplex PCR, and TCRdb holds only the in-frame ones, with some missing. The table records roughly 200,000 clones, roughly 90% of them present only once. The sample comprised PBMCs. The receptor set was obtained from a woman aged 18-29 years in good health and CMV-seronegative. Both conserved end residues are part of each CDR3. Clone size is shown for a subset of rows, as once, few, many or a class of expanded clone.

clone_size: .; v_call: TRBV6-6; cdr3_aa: CASSYSGSNQPQHF
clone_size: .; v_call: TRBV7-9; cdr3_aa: CASSPQETDTQYF
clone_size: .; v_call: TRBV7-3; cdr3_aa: CASSLLRTPNTGELFF
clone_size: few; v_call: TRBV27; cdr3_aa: CASSIFGTGFTEAFF
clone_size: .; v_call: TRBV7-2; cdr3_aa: CASSLAGGEETQYF
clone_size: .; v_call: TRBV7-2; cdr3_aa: CASSFRTSGSNEQFF
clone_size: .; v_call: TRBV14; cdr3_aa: CASSQPGTGVLTF
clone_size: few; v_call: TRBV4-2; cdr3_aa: CASSQVRDGGYGYTF
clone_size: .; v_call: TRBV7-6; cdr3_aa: CASSSQGLAGTGANVLTF
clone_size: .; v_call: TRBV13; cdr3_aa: CASSSVAGDTDTQYF
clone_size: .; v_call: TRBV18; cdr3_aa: CASSATQGFTEAFF
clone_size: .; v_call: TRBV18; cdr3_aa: CASSPGQWNTEAFF
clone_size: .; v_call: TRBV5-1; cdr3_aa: CASSQTSANEQFF
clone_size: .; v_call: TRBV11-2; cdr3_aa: CASSSQRGIYGYTF
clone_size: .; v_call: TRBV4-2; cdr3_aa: CASSQGRVATDTQYF
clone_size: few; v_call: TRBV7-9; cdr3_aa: CASTTGTELGDYGYTF
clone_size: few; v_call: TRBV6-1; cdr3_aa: CASSDNYEQYF
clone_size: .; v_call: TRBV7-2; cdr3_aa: CASSLGQVETQYF
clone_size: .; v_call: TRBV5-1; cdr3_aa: CASSLVPYEQYF
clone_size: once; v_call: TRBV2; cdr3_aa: CASSITGEGVQPQHF
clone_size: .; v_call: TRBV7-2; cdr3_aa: CASSHAPTSYEQYF
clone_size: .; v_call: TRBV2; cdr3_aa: CASSIIATNEKLFF
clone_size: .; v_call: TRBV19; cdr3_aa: CASAPGQGYVTEAFF
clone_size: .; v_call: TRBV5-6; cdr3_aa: CASSLGQAFSYEQYF
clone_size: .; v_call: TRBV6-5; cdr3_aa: CASSSNRGRGDYGYTF
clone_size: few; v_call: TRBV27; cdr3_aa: CASSSGTGNYEQYF
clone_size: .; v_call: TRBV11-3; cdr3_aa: CASSFKDRPGETQYF
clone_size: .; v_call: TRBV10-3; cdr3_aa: CAISGNREIYGYTF
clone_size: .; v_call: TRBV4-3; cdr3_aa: CASSHLSPGQGGFNEQFF
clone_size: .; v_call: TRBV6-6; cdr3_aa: CASSPSREAEAFF
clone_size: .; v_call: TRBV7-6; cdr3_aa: CASSLTSHTKPQEKLFF
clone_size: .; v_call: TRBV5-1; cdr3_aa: CASSPRAGGNEKLFF
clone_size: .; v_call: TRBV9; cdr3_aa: CASSVGPTGANVLTF
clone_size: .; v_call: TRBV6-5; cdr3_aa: CASRVQGGSNQPQHF
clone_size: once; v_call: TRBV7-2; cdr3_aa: CASSLEACGYTF
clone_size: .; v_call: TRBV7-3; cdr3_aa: CASSPTSNTDTQYF
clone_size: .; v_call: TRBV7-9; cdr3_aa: CASSKGQLGGYTF
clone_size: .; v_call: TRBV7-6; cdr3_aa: CASSYQLGSRELFF
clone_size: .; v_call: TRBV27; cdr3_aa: CASSSLAGGDTGELFF
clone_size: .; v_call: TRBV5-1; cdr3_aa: CASSFGRSSYNEQFF
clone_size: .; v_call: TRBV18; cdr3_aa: CASSLTYSNQPQHF
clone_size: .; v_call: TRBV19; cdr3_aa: CASSSTPPPANYGYTF
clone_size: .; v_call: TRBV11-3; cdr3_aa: CASSRRRFTSSTDTQYF
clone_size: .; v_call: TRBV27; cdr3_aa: CASSAAGEPPYEQYF
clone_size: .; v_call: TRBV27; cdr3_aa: CASSGTSGYNEQFF
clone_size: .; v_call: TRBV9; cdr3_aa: CASSPLRAGPYEQYF
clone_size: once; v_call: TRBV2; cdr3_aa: CASLRQNTGELFF
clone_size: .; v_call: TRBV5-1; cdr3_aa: CASSGQGSTDTQYF
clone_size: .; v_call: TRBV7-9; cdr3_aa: CAPPRRDTGELFF
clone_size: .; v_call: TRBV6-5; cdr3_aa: CASSYGLNEQFF
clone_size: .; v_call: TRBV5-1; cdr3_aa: CASSSSGGSVETQYF
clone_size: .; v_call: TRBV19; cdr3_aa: CASTPGASGYLYNEQFF
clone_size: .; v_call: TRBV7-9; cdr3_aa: CASSLMSGISGNTIYF
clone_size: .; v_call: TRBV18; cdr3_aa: CASSPGLAGTSTDTQYF
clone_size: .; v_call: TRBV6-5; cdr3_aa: CASSYRQGVNEQYF
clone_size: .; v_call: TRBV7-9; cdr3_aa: CASSAGTGIYEQYF
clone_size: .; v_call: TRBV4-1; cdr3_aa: CASSRDRSNEKLFF